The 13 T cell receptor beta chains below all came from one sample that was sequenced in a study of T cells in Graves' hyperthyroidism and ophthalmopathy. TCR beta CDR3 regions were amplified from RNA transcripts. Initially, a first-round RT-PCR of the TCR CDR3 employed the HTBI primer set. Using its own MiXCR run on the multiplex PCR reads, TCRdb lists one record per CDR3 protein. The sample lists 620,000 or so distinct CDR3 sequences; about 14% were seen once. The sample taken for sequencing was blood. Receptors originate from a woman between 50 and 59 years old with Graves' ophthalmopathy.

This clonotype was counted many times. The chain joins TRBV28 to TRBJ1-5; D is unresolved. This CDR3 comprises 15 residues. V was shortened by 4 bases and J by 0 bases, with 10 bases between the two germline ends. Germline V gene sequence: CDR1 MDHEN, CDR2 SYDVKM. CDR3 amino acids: CASSSPSFSNQPQHF. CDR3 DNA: TGTGCCAGCAGTTCGCCCTCGTTTAGCAATCAGCCCCAGCATTTT. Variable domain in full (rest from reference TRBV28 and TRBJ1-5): DVKVTQSSRYLVKRTGEKVFLECVQDMDHENMFWYRQDPGLGLRLIYFSYDVKMKEKGDIPEGYSVSREKKERFSLILESASTNQTSMYLCASSSPSFSNQPQHFGDGTRLSIL.

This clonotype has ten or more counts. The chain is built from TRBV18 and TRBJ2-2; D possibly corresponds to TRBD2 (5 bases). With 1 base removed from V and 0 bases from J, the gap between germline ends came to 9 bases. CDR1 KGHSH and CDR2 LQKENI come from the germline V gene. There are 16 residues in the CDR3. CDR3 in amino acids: CASSPLEGANTGELFF. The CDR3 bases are TGTGCCAGCTCACCACTAGAGGGAGCGAACACCGGGGAGCTGTTTTTT.

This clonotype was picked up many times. The DNA of the CDR3 is TGTGCCAGCAGTTTATGGGGGGGGACTAGCGGGAGTAACTACAATGAGCAGTTCTTC. Its translation is CASSLWGGTSGSNYNEQFF. The chain joins TRBV28 to TRBJ2-1, with TRBD2 identical over 14 bases. V shed 0 bases and J 3 bases; nucleotides not matched to a gene: 7. Germline CDR1 reads MDHEN; CDR2 reads SYDVKM. The CDR3 has 19 amino acids.

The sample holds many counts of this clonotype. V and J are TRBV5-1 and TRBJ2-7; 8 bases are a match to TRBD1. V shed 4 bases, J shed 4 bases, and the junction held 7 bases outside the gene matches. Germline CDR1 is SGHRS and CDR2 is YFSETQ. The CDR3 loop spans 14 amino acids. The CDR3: CASSIGQGKYEQYF. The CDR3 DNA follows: TGCGCCAGCAGCATTGGACAGGGCAAATACGAGCAGTACTTC.

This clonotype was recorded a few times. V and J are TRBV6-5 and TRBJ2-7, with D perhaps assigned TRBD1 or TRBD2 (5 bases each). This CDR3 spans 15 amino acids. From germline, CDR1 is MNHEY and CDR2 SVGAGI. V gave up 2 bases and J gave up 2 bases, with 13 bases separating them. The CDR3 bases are TGTGCCAGCAGTTACGCCGGGACGAAAGCCTACGAGCAGTACTTC. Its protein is CASSYAGTKAYEQYF.

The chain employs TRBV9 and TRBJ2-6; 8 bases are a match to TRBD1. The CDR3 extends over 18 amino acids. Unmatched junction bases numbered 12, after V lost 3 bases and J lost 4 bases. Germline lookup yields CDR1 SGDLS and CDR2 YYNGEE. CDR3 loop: CASSDRDRRLLGANVLTF. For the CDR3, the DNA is TGTGCCAGCAGCGACCGGGACAGGAGGTTGCTGGGGGCCAACGTCCTGACTTTC.

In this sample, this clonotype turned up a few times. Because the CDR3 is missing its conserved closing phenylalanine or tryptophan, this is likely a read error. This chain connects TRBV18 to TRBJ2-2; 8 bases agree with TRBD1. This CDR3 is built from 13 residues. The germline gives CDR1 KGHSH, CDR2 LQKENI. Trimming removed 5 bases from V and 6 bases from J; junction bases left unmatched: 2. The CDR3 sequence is CASSTDRAGELFL. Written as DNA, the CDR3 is TGTGCCAGCTCAACGGACAGGGCCGGGGAGCTGTTTCTT.

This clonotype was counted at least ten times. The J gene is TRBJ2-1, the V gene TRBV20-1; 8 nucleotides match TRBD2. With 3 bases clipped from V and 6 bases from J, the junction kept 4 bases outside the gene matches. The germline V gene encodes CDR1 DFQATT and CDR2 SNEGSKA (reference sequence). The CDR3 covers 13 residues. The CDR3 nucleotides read TGCAGTGCTAGTATCCGGGAGGGCAATGAGCAGTTCTTC. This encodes CSASIREGNEQFF.

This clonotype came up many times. The CDR3 here is CSARASWWGASYEQYF. The CDR3 DNA sequence: TGCAGTGCTAGAGCCTCGTGGTGGGGAGCGTCCTACGAGCAGTACTTC. The chain couples TRBV20-1 to TRBJ2-7, with a possible D match to TRBD2 (5 bases). V lost 1 base and J lost 1, with 17 bases in between. CDR3 length: 16 amino acids. Germline V gene lookup returns CDR1 DFQATT and CDR2 SNEGSKA (reference sequence).

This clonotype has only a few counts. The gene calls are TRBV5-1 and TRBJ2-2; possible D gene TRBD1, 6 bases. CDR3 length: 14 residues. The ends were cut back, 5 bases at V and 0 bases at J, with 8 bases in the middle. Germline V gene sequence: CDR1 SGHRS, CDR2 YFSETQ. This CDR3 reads CASRDSANTGELFF. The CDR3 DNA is TGCGCCAGCAGGGACAGCGCGAACACCGGGGAGCTGTTTTTT.

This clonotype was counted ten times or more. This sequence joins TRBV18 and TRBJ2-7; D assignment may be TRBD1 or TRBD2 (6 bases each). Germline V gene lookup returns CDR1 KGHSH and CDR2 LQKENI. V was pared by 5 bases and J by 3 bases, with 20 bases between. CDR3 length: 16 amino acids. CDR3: CASSSDRRVWGYEQYF. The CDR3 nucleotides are TGTGCCAGCTCATCAGACAGGAGGGTTTGGGGCTACGAGCAGTACTTC. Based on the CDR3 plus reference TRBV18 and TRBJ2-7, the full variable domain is NAGVMQNPRHLVRRRGQEARLRCSPMKGHSHVYWYRQLPEEGLKFMVYLQKENIIDESGMPKERFSAEFPKEGPSILRIQQVVRGDSAAYFCASSSDRRVWGYEQYFGPGTRLTVT.

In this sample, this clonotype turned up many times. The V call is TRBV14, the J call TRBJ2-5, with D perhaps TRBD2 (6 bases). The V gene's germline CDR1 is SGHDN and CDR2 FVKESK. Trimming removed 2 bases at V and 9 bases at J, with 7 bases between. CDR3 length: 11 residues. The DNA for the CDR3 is TGTGCCAGCAGCCAAACGGGGGCCCAGTACTTC. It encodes CASSQTGAQYF.

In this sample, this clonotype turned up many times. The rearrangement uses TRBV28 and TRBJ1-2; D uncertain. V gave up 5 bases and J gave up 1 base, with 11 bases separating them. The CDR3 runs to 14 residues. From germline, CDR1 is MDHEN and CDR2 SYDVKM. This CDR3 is CASSPAVINYGYTF. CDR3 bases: TGTGCCAGCAGTCCAGCGGTCATTAACTATGGCTACACCTTC.